Following are 14 T cell receptor beta chains from one sample sequenced in a study of early T cells in non-severe SARS-CoV-2 infection. Each CDR3 protein is one row after TCRdb ran MiXCR on the 5' RACE reads. The sample lists about 19,000 distinct CDR3 sequences, under 6.5% occurring once. The specimen sequenced was whole blood. Receptors originate from an adult who was a healthcare worker with PCR-confirmed SARS-CoV-2 infection or an uninfected control (not recorded which).

This clonotype was seen repeatedly, ten times or more. The CDR3 loop reads CASSFSNNYEQYF. The CDR3 DNA reads as TGTGCCAGCAGTTTCAGCAATAACTACGAGCAGTACTTC. The chain couples TRBV28 to TRBJ2-7; no definite D call. The CDR3 runs 13 residues. The ends were cut back, 3 bases at V and 3 bases at J, with 9 bases in the middle. Germline V gene lookup returns CDR1 MDHEN and CDR2 SYDVKM.

As concerns this clonotype: A much larger clone differs from this one at a single base, so this may be a read error. V gene TRBV6-2 or TRBV6-3 combines with J gene TRBJ2-1; D is possibly TRBD1 (6 bases). This CDR3 contains 13 residues. Germline CDR1 is MNHEY and CDR2 is SVGEGT. CDR3 DNA sequence: TGTGTCAGCAGTTACCGGGACAACAATGAGCAGTTCTTC. It specifies CVSSYRDNNEQFF.

By sample fraction, this clonotype is medium-sized. The V and J genes are TRBV29-1 and TRBJ2-1; a weak D match, TRBD1 (6 bases). V lost 7 bases to trimming and J lost 9 bases, with 19 bases between them. The CDR3 consists of 13 residues. CDR1 SQVTM and CDR2 ANQGSEA come from the germline V gene. CDR3 region: CSAVQGRVGEQFF. Here the CDR3 DNA reads TGCAGCGCCGTACAGGGTAGGGTCGGTGAGCAGTTCTTC.

This clonotype appeared a few times. This rearrangement joins TRBV20-1 to TRBJ2-7; 7 bases match TRBD2. CDR3 length: 15 residues. V gave up 6 bases and J gave up 6 bases; unmatched junction bases: 17. The germline gives CDR1 DFQATT, CDR2 SNEGSKA (reference sequence). As DNA, the CDR3 is TGCAGTGCCCTGGGTACCCCTAGCGGATTTGGCGAGCAGTACTTC. It yields the protein CSALGTPSGFGEQYF.

This clonotype is deemed medium-sized. The chain couples TRBV24-1 to TRBJ2-7, with D perhaps TRBD2 (6 bases). V shed 4 bases and J shed 5 bases, with 20 bases lying between them. From germline, CDR1 is KGHDR and CDR2 SFDVKD. The CDR3 runs 16 residues. This chain's CDR3 is CATSDPWGTHPHEQYF. Written as DNA, the CDR3 is TGTGCCACCAGTGACCCTTGGGGGACTCACCCCCACGAGCAGTACTTC.

In its sample, this clonotype was seen many times. The CDR3 loop reads CSVESSYEQYF. The DNA of the CDR3 is TGCAGCGTAGAAAGTTCCTACGAGCAGTACTTC. This chain joins TRBV29-1 and TRBJ2-7; D ambiguous. The germline CDR1 and CDR2 sequences are SQVTM and ANQGSEA. The CDR3 sequence is 11 residues long. V gave up 6 bases and J gave up 1 base, with 7 bases separating them.

This clonotype was counted at least ten times. Written as DNA, the CDR3 is TGTGCCAGCAGTTTGGGTCTAGCGGTCTACGAGCAGTACTTC. It specifies CASSLGLAVYEQYF. The gene calls are TRBV28 and TRBJ2-7; 7 positions match TRBD2. The CDR3 has 14 residues. Looked up from germline, CDR1 is MDHEN and CDR2 is SYDVKM. The V and J ends lost 3 bases and 3 bases, in that order; junction bases with no gene match: 5.

By share, this clonotype counts as medium-sized (0.01 to 0.1%). V gene TRBV10-3 combines with J gene TRBJ2-3; a possible D gene is TRBD2 (7 bases). Germline V lookup: CDR1 ENHRY, CDR2 SYGVKD. This CDR3 is 13 amino acids long. V was trimmed by 7 bases and J by 2 bases, leaving 10 bases between them. CDR3 protein: CAITRGATDTQYF. CDR3 DNA: TGTGCCATCACCCGGGGGGCCACAGATACGCAGTATTTT.

This clonotype was detected many times. This chain links TRBV7-9 with TRBJ2-1; D not certain. V lost 4 bases and J lost 5, with 12 bases in between. This CDR3 has 14 residues. CDR1 is SEHNR, CDR2 FQNEAQ, per germline (reference sequence). In DNA, the CDR3 is TGTGCCAGCAGCTCACTCCCTCTGGACAATGAGCAGTTCTTC. Protein: CASSSLPLDNEQFF. Looking up the rest from reference TRBV7-9 and TRBJ2-1 gives the full variable domain: DTGVSQNPRHKITKRGQNVTFRCDPISEHNRLYWYRQTLGQGPEFLTYFQNEAQLEKSRLLSDRFSAERPKGSFSTLEIQRTEQGDSAMYLCASSSLPLDNEQFFGPGTRLTVL.

This clonotype was found a few times. The rearrangement joins TRBV7-9 to TRBJ1-4; D is undetermined. Between the trimmed V and J ends, which lost 3 bases and 4 bases, there was a span of 12 bases. Germline V gene lookup returns CDR1 SEHNR and CDR2 FQNEAQ (reference sequence). The CDR3 totals 15 residues. The CDR3 reads CASSLGGSINEKLFF. CDR3 bases: TGTGCCAGCAGCTTGGGCGGGAGTATTAATGAAAAACTGTTTTTT.

By share, this clonotype counts as medium-sized. This chain joins TRBV5-6 and TRBJ2-2; unclear D gene. The germline CDR1 and CDR2 sequences are SGHDT and YYEEEE. V lost 0 bases and J lost 0, with 3 bases in between. This CDR3 is 14 amino acids long. The CDR3 is CASSLGANTGELFF. The CDR3 coding sequence is TGTGCCAGCAGCTTGGGGGCGAACACCGGGGAGCTGTTTTTT.

This clonotype was detected ten times or more. The genes are TRBV7-6 and TRBJ1-3; 7 nucleotides match TRBD1. V dropped 5 bases and J dropped 0; count of bases not matched to a gene: 7. Germline CDR1 is SGHVS and CDR2 is FNYEAQ. The CDR3 is 16 amino acids. For the CDR3, the DNA is TGTGCCAGCAGCCAATACCGGGACAGCTCTGGAAACACCATATATTTT. Translation gives CASSQYRDSSGNTIYF.

This clonotype came up many times. V gene TRBV7-9 combines with J gene TRBJ2-7, with D uncertain. Germline CDR1 and CDR2: SEHNR and FQNEAQ (reference sequence). Between the trimmed V and J ends, which lost 4 bases and 0 bases, there was a span of 13 bases. The CDR3 sequence is 15 residues long. The CDR3, as DNA: TGTGCCAGCAGCTACCAGAAGACACCCTCCTACGAGCAGTACTTC. It yields the protein CASSYQKTPSYEQYF.

Judged by abundance, this clonotype is medium-sized (0.01 to 0.1%). CDR3 sequence reads: CASSPGSPSGSISYEQYF. In DNA form, the CDR3 reads TGTGCCAGCAGCCCAGGGTCCCCTAGCGGGAGTATTTCCTACGAGCAGTACTTC. This chain joins TRBV7-9 and TRBJ2-7; 10 nucleotides match TRBD2. CDR3 length: 18 residues. Germline V gene sequence: CDR1 SEHNR, CDR2 FQNEAQ (reference sequence). The J segment lost 1 base and the V segment lost 5 bases, leaving 14 bases of the junction unmatched.